This is a list of T cell receptor beta chains from one sample in a study of CD8 T cells in Susac syndrome. One entry per CDR3 protein, called by TCRdb with MiXCR from the immunoSEQ multiplex PCR reads. The repertoire consists of hundreds of thousands of distinct CDR3 sequences, with 75% to 90% occurring once and the leading ten covering under 0.15%. Material: CD8+ T cells from PBMCs. The receptors were sampled from a human donor with multiple sclerosis. CDR3s include the opening cysteine and the closing phenylalanine or tryptophan. Each record gives: clone size, D gene, V gene, J gene, CDR3 protein, CDR3 DNA. D genes are given only for firm matches. Some rows mark clone size as missing; the rest say once, few, many or name a class of expanded clone.

NA	NA	TRBV4-1	TRBJ1-2	CASSQEAVNYGYTF	TGCGCCAGCAGCCAAGAAGCAGTGAACTATGGCTACACCTTC
NA	TRBD2	TRBV29-1	TRBJ2-2	CSAMGRDTGELFF	TGCAGCGCCATGGGGAGGGACACCGGGGAGCTGTTTTTT
NA	NA	TRBV7-2	TRBJ2-7	CASSPSGGFVYEQYF	TGTGCCAGCAGCCCCTCTGGGGGTTTCGTCTACGAGCAGTACTTC
NA	TRBD1	TRBV30	TRBJ2-2	CAWSPRDRGRTGELFF	TGTGCCTGGAGCCCCCGGGACAGGGGTCGGACCGGGGAGCTGTTTTTT
NA	NA	TRBV6-6	TRBJ1-1	CASSYVGAETAFF	TGTGCCAGCAGTTACGTGGGGGCTGAGACGGCTTTCTTT
NA	NA	TRBV10-3	TRBJ1-3	CAISELGDSGNTIYF	TGTGCCATCAGTGAGCTAGGGGACTCTGGAAACACCATATATTTT
NA	NA	TRBV5-5	TRBJ2-5	CASSVGQKRDQETQYF	TGTGCCAGCAGCGTGGGGCAGAAAAGGGATCAAGAGACCCAGTACTTC
NA	TRBD1	TRBV19	TRBJ1-1	CASSIDLGQGAFF	TGTGCCAGTAGTATAGATCTGGGACAGGGGGCTTTCTTT
few	NA	TRBV6-1	TRBJ2-2	CASTNWADNTGELFF	TGTGCCAGCACCAATTGGGCTGATAACACCGGGGAGCTGTTTTTT
NA	TRBD2	TRBV5-4	TRBJ2-5	CASSLEGLAAQETQYF	TGTGCCAGCAGCTTGGAGGGACTAGCGGCCCAAGAGACCCAGTACTTC
NA	TRBD1	TRBV19	TRBJ2-7	CASSQDWPGGDLPSYEQYF	TGTGCCAGTAGTCAGGATTGGCCAGGGGGCGATCTTCCATCCTACGAGCAGTACTTC
NA	NA	TRBV6-5	TRBJ1-6	CASSQGYYNSPLHF	TGTGCCAGCAGCCAGGGCTACTATAATTCACCCCTCCACTTT
NA	NA	TRBV19	TRBJ1-1	CASSIGHRLNTEAFF	TGTGCCAGTAGTATAGGTCACAGATTGAACACTGAAGCTTTCTTT